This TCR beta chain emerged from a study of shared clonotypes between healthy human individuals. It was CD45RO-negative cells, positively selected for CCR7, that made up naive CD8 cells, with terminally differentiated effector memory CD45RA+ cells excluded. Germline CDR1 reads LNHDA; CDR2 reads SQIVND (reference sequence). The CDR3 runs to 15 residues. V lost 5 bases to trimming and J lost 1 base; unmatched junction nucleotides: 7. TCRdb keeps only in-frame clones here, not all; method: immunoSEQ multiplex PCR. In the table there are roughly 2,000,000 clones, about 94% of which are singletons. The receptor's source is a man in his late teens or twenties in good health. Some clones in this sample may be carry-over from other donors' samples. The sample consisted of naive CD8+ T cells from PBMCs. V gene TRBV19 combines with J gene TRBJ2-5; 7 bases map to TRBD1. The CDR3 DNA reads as TGTGCCAGTAGTTCCGGACAGGCCATCCAAGAGACCCAGTACTTC. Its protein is CASSSGQAIQETQYF.